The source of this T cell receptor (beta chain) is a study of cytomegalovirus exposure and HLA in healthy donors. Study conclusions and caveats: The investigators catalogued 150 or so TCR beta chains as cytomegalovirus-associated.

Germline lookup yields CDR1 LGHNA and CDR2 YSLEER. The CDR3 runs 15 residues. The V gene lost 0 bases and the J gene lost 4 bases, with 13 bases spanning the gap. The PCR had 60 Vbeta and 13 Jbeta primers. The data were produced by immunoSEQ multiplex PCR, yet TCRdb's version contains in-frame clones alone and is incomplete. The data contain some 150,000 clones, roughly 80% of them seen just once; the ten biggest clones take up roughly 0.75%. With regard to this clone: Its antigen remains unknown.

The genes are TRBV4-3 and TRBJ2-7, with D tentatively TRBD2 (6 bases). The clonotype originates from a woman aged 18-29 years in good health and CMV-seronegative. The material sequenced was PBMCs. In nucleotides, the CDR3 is TGCGCCAGCAGCCAAGATGCGGGGATTCGGTACGAGCAGTACTTC. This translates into CASSQDAGIRYEQYF.